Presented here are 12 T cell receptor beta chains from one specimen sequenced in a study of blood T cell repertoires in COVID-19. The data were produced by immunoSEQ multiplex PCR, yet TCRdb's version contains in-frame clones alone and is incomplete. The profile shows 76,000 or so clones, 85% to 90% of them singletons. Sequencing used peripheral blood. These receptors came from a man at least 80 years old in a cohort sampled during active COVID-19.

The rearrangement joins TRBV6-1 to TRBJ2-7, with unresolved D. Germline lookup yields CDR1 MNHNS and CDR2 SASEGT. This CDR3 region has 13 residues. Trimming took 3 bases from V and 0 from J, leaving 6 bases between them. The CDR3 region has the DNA TGTGCCAGCAGTGAGACATACTCCTACGAGCAGTACTTC. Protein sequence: CASSETYSYEQYF.

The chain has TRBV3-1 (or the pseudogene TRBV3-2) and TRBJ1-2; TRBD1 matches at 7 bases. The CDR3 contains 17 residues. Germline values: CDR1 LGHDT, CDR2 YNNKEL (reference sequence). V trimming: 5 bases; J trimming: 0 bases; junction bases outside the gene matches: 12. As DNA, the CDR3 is TGTGCCAGCAGCTATACCGGGACAGCACGTACTAACTATGGCTACACCTTC. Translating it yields CASSYTGTARTNYGYTF.

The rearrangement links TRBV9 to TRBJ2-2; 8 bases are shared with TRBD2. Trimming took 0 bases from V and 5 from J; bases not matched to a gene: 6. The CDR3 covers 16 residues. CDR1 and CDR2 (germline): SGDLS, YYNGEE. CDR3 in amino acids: CASSVATGGRTGELFF. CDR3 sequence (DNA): TGTGCCAGCAGCGTAGCTACGGGGGGGAGGACCGGGGAGCTGTTTTTT.

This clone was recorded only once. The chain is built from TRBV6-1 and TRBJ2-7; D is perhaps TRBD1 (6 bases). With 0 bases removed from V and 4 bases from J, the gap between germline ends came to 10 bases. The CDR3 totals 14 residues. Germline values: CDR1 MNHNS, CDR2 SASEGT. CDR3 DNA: TGTGCCAGCAGTGAAGCCCTCAGGGGTTACGAGCAGTACGTC. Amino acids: CASSEALRGYEQYV.

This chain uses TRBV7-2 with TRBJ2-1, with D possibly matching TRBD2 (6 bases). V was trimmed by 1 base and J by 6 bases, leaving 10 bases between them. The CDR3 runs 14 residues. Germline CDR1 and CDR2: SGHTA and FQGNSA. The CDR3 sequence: CASSLGGEFNEQFF. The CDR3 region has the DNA TGTGCCAGCAGCTTAGGCGGGGAATTCAATGAGCAGTTCTTC.

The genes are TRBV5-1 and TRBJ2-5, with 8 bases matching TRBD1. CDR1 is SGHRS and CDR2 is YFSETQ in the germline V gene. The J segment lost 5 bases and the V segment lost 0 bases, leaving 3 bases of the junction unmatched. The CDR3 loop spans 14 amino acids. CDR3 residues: CASSLEAGGETQYF. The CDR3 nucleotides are TGCGCCAGCAGCTTGGAGGCAGGGGGCGAGACCCAGTACTTC. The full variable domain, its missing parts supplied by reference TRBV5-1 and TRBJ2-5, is KAGVTQTPRYLIKTRGQQVTLSCSPISGHRSVSWYQQTPGQGLQFLFEYFSETQRNKGNFPGRFSGRQFSNSRSEMNVSTLELGDSALYLCASSLEAGGETQYFGPGTRLLVL.

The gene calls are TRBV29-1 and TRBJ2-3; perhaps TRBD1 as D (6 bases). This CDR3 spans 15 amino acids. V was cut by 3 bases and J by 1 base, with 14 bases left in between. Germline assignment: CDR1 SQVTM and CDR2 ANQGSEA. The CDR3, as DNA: TGCAGCGTTGACACCTCAGGGGTTGGCACAGATACGCAGTATTTT. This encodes CSVDTSGVGTDTQYF.

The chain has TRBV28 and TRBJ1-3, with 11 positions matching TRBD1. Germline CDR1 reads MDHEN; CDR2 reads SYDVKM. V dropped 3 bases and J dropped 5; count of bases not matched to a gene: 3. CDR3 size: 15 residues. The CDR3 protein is CASSFGTGGRNTIYF. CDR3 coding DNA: TGTGCCAGCAGTTTTGGGACAGGGGGAAGAAACACCATATATTTT. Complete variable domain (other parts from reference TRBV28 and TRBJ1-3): DVKVTQSSRYLVKRTGEKVFLECVQDMDHENMFWYRQDPGLGLRLIYFSYDVKMKEKGDIPEGYSVSREKKERFSLILESASTNQTSMYLCASSFGTGGRNTIYFGEGSWLTVV.

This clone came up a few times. The CDR3 reads CASSQSGEQYV. In DNA form, the CDR3 reads TGTGCCAGCAGCCAGTCAGGCGAGCAGTACGTC. The chain has TRBV3-1 (or the pseudogene TRBV3-2) and TRBJ2-7; unclear D gene. Trimming cost V 3 bases and J 6 bases, with 6 bases left between them. The germline gives CDR1 LGHDT, CDR2 YNNKEL (reference sequence). CDR3 length: 11 residues.

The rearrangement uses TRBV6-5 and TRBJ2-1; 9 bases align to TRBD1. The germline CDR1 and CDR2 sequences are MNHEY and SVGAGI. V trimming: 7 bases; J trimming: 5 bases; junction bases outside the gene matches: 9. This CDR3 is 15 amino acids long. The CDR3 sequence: CASTPPGQGNNEQFF. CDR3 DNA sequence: TGTGCCAGCACCCCTCCGGGACAGGGTAACAATGAGCAGTTCTTC.

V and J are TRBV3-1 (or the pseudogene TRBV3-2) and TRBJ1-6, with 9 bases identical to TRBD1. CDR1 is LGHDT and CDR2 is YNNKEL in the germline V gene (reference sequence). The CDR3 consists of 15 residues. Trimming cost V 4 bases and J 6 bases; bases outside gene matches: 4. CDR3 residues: CASSPPGQGNSPLHF. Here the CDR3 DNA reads TGTGCCAGCAGCCCACCGGGACAGGGTAATTCACCCCTCCACTTT.

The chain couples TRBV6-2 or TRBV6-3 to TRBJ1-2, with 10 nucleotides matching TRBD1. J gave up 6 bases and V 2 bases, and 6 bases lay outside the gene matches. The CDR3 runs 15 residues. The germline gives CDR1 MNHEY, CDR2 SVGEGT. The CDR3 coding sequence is TGTGCCAGCAGTTACCGGGACAGGGGACGGGATGGCTACACCTTC. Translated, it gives CASSYRDRGRDGYTF.